The 4 T cell receptor beta chains presented below share a single source sample, sequenced in a study of blood T cell repertoires in COVID-19. Using immunoSEQ multiplex PCR, the repertoire was profiled, and TCRdb retains in-frame clones only, with some absent. Among about 370,000 clones listed, around 87% were seen once. The material sequenced was peripheral blood. The origin of the receptors is a woman aged 30 to 39 with COVID-19, enrolled during active disease.

The chain recombines TRBV24-1 with TRBJ2-2, with a weak D call TRBD1 (5 bases). This CDR3 has 16 residues. CDR1 and CDR2 (germline): KGHDR, SFDVKD. V lost 3 bases and J lost 4, with 14 bases in between. The CDR3 bases are TGTGCCACCAGTGATAGGAAAAAGGGGCCCACCGGGGAGCTGTTTTTT. It translates to CATSDRKKGPTGELFF.

V gene TRBV30 combines with J gene TRBJ2-7; D gene ambiguous. Looked up from germline, CDR1 is GTSNPN and CDR2 is SVGIG (reference sequence). The CDR3 totals 19 residues. V was cut by 4 bases and J by 0 bases, with 28 bases left in between. In DNA, the CDR3 is TGTGCCTGGACTCCCAAGCCAACCTCGAAGTACTACTACTCCTACGAGCAGTACTTC. As protein: CAWTPKPTSKYYYSYEQYF.

This chain uses TRBV2 with TRBJ1-4; 8 nucleotides match TRBD1. The junction had 8 bases not matched to a gene; V was cut back by 7 bases and J by 7 bases. Germline V gene sequence: CDR1 SNHLY, CDR2 FYNNEI. The CDR3 contains 14 residues. CDR3 protein: CASTQGVSSEKLFF. As DNA, the CDR3 is TGTGCCAGCACACAGGGGGTGTCGAGTGAAAAACTGTTTTTT. Drawing the rest from reference TRBV2 and TRBJ1-4, the complete variable domain is EPEVTQTPSHQVTQMGQEVILRCVPISNHLYFYWYRQILGQKVEFLVSFYNNEISEKSEIFDDQFSVERPDGSNFTLKIRSTKLEDSAMYFCASTQGVSSEKLFFGSGTQLSVL.

The gene calls are TRBV28 and TRBJ2-7; D possibly corresponds to TRBD2 (5 bases). The germline V gene encodes CDR1 MDHEN and CDR2 SYDVKM. Deletions cut 3 bases from V and 1 base from J, with 10 bases between. This CDR3 is 14 amino acids long. CDR3 DNA sequence: TGTGCCAGCAGTTTGAGGCGGGCGTCCTACGAGCAGTACTTC. Its translation is CASSLRRASYEQYF.